A single sample is the source of the 24 T cell receptor beta chains below, sequenced in a study of T cells in localized non-small cell lung cancer. Method: immunoSEQ multiplex PCR; TCRdb's copy keeps in-frame clones and lacks some. The sample includes fewer than 40,000 clones, under 85% of them seen just once. This sample comprised peripheral blood, obtained before any cancer treatment. All receptors come from a male donor aged 60 or older with stage II squamous cell lung carcinoma.

The chain links TRBV27 to TRBJ2-2; D remains ambiguous. This CDR3 is 12 amino acids long. Between the trimmed V and J ends, which lost 2 bases and 4 bases, there was a span of 2 bases. CDR1 and CDR2 (germline): MNHEY, SMNVEV (reference sequence). Here the CDR3 reads CASSLLTGELFF. As DNA, the CDR3 is TGTGCCAGCAGTTTACTCACCGGGGAGCTGTTTTTT.

The chain uses TRBV5-1 and TRBJ1-3; D gene uncertain. Germline V gene data show CDR1 as SGHRS and CDR2 as YFSETQ. The CDR3 runs to 13 residues. The ends were cut back, 7 bases at V and 0 bases at J, with 8 bases in the middle. CDR3 nucleotide sequence: TGCGCCAGCTCCGAGAGCTCTGGAAACACCATATATTTT. Its protein is CASSESSGNTIYF. Using reference TRBV5-1 and TRBJ1-3 for the parts outside the CDR3, the full variable domain is KAGVTQTPRYLIKTRGQQVTLSCSPISGHRSVSWYQQTPGQGLQFLFEYFSETQRNKGNFPGRFSGRQFSNSRSEMNVSTLELGDSALYLCASSESSGNTIYFGEGSWLTVV.

Written as DNA, the CDR3 is TGTGCCAGCAGGGGGATGGGGGTAGACTATGGCTACACCTTC. Protein product: CASRGMGVDYGYTF. The chain joins TRBV9 to TRBJ1-2; weak D call: TRBD1 (5 bases). The CDR3 is 14 residues long. Germline assignment: CDR1 SGDLS and CDR2 YYNGEE. V lost 5 bases, J lost 3 bases, and 14 bases lay in between.

This chain connects TRBV9 to TRBJ2-1; 9 nucleotides align to TRBD2. CDR3 size: 15 residues. Unmatched junction bases numbered 11, after V lost 6 bases and J lost 7 bases. The germline gives CDR1 SGDLS, CDR2 YYNGEE. CDR3 loop: CASTPGLAIRNEQFF. The CDR3 nucleotides read TGTGCCAGCACCCCAGGACTAGCGATTCGGAATGAGCAGTTCTTC.

V gene TRBV9 combines with J gene TRBJ1-2; 9 positions match TRBD1. The V gene end was trimmed by 0 bases and the J gene end by 7 bases; junction bases not matched to a gene: 7. The V gene's germline CDR1 is SGDLS and CDR2 YYNGEE. The CDR3 length is 15 residues. In DNA, the CDR3 is TGTGCCAGCAGCGTAGTCACAGGGGGCTCGAGTGGCTACACCTTC. This encodes CASSVVTGGSSGYTF.

V and J are TRBV13 and TRBJ1-1, with D unresolved. Trimming removed 6 bases at V and 7 bases at J, with 12 bases between. Germline-derived CDR1 and CDR2 are PRHDT and FYEKMQ (reference sequence). This CDR3 comprises 12 residues. CDR3 in amino acids: CASRGKGSEAFF. The CDR3 nucleotides read TGTGCCAGCAGGGGGAAGGGTAGTGAAGCTTTCTTT.

This clone has more than one count but fewer than ten. The rearrangement uses TRBV9 and TRBJ1-6, with TRBD1 matching 7 bases. After removal of 0 bases from V and 9 bases from J, the junction contained 6 bases not matched to a gene. The germline V gene encodes CDR1 SGDLS and CDR2 YYNGEE. The CDR3 runs 15 residues. CDR3 loop: CASSVGGGGASPLHF. The CDR3 DNA reads as TGTGCCAGCAGCGTAGGGGGAGGGGGCGCTTCACCCCTCCACTTT.

The chain is built from TRBV7-8 and TRBJ1-4; TRBD1 might be the D (5 bases). The CDR3 is 14 amino acids. Germline CDR1 reads SGHVS; CDR2 reads FQNEAQ. Trimming shortened V by 6 bases and J by 1 base, and 9 bases separated the two germline ends. DNA for the CDR3: TGTGCCAGCAGAAGGGGTGGAACTAATGAAAAACTGTTTTTT. It is translated as CASRRGGTNEKLFF.

In nucleotides, the CDR3 is TGTGCCAGCAGTTTCGGACAGGGGGCCTATCCAGATACGCAGTATTTT. It specifies CASSFGQGAYPDTQYF. The chain uses TRBV6-5 and TRBJ2-3, with TRBD1 matching 11 bases. After removal of 4 bases from V and 4 bases from J, the junction contained 7 bases not matched to a gene. CDR3 length: 16 amino acids. Germline lookup yields CDR1 MNHEY and CDR2 SVGAGI.

This clone has just a few counts. V and J are TRBV6-5 and TRBJ2-7; D unclear. CDR1 and CDR2 from the germline V gene are MNHEY and SVGAGI. The CDR3 totals 13 residues. V was shortened by 8 bases and J by 1 base, with 12 bases between the two germline ends. Written as DNA, the CDR3 is TGTGCCAGCGCCAGGACGGAGTCCTACGAGCAGTACTTC. It codes for CASARTESYEQYF.

The sample holds one count of this clone. The chain links TRBV9 to TRBJ2-2; 9 nucleotides agree with TRBD1. Germline CDR1 SGDLS, CDR2 YYNGEE. There are 16 residues in the CDR3. The V gene end was trimmed by 0 bases and the J gene end by 6 bases; junction bases not matched to a gene: 6. CDR3 sequence (DNA): TGTGCCAGCAGCGTAGTAGGGACAGGGAATGCCGGGGAGCTGTTTTTT. Its translation: CASSVVGTGNAGELFF.

The gene calls are TRBV11-3 and TRBJ2-1; 11 positions agree with TRBD1. Per germline, CDR1 SGHNT and CDR2 YENEEA. The CDR3 length is 18 residues. Trimming at V came to 1 base and at J to 8 bases, leaving 13 bases not matched to a gene. The CDR3 loop is CASSLGQGRDRGGYEQFF. In DNA form, the CDR3 reads TGTGCCAGCAGCTTAGGCCAGGGCCGGGACAGGGGGGGATATGAGCAGTTCTTC.

This chain links TRBV5-1 with TRBJ2-1; TRBD2 matches 7 bases. V was clipped by 0 bases and J by 6 bases; unmatched bases: 3. CDR1 is SGHRS and CDR2 is YFSETQ in the germline V gene. This CDR3 contains 14 residues. CDR3 sequence (DNA): TGCGCCAGCAGCTTGGAGCCTAGCGGCAATGAGCAGTTCTTC. This sequence encodes CASSLEPSGNEQFF.

J is TRBJ1-2 and V is TRBV19; D is unclear. Germline loops: CDR1 LNHDA, CDR2 SQIVND (reference sequence). The CDR3 extends over 15 amino acids. V dropped 4 bases and J dropped 2 bases, with 14 bases sitting between them. CDR3 amino acids: CASSTTAQLNYGYTF. The DNA of the CDR3 is TGTGCCAGTAGTACGACGGCCCAGCTGAACTATGGCTACACCTTC.

This chain links TRBV4-3 with TRBJ1-6; D gene uncertain. Trimming pared 1 base from V and 4 bases from J, leaving 8 bases between. The germline V gene has CDR1 LGHNA and CDR2 YSLEER. CDR3 length equals 15 residues. The CDR3 coding sequence is TGCGCCAGCAGCCAAGCCCGGGGTTATAATTCACCCCTCCACTTT. Protein: CASSQARGYNSPLHF.

The chain has TRBV10-3 and TRBJ2-1; D is perhaps TRBD2 (6 bases). Germline V gene sequence: CDR1 ENHRY, CDR2 SYGVKD. V was trimmed by 6 bases and J by 5 bases, leaving 14 bases between them. The CDR3 covers 14 residues. The CDR3 DNA follows: TGTGCCATCAGGGCCGGCGGGGTAAACAATGAGCAGTTCTTC. This gives the protein CAIRAGGVNNEQFF.

The CDR3 protein is CASSLRGLTDTQYF. CDR3 nucleotide sequence: TGTGCCAGCAGCCTCCGGGGTCTCACAGATACGCAGTATTTT. The chain uses TRBV13 and TRBJ2-3; weak D call: TRBD2 (5 bases). Germline V CDR1 and CDR2: PRHDT, FYEKMQ (reference sequence). The CDR3 has 14 residues. With 5 bases removed from V and 2 bases from J, the gap between germline ends came to 11 bases.

The chain couples TRBV7-2 to TRBJ2-7; no clear D. Per the germline V gene, CDR1 is SGHTA and CDR2 is FQGNSA. The CDR3 has 14 amino acids. Trimming took 3 bases from V and 0 from J, leaving 9 bases between them. Written as DNA, the CDR3 is TGTGCCAGCAGCTTTGGCGAGAGCTCCTACGAGCAGTACTTC. It is translated as CASSFGESSYEQYF.

The chain links TRBV19 to TRBJ2-7, with TRBD1 matching over 7 bases. Germline V CDR1 and CDR2: LNHDA, SQIVND (reference sequence). J gave up 6 bases and V 6 bases, and 8 bases lay outside the gene matches. This CDR3 comprises 13 residues. CDR3 loop: CASREDRWSEQYF. The DNA of the CDR3 is TGTGCCAGTAGGGAGGACAGGTGGAGCGAGCAGTACTTC. Using reference TRBV19 and TRBJ2-7 for the parts outside the CDR3, the full variable domain is DGGITQSPKYLFRKEGQNVTLSCEQNLNHDAMYWYRQDPGQGLRLIYYSQIVNDFQKGDIAEGYSVSREKKESFPLTVTSAQKNPTAFYLCASREDRWSEQYFGPGTRLTVT.

A few counts support this clone. This chain connects TRBV5-1 to TRBJ2-3; 9 bases are a match to TRBD2. V shed 0 bases, J shed 1 base, and the junction held 3 bases outside the gene matches. This CDR3 is 16 amino acids long. Germline V CDR1 and CDR2: SGHRS, YFSETQ. This CDR3 is CASSLVASGGTDTQYF. The CDR3 DNA follows: TGCGCCAGCAGCTTGGTCGCTAGCGGGGGCACAGATACGCAGTATTTT.

This sequence joins TRBV10-3 and TRBJ2-7; D uncertain. V was pared by 7 bases and J by 1 base, with 17 bases between. This CDR3 is 15 amino acids long. The germline V gene has CDR1 ENHRY and CDR2 SYGVKD. The CDR3 is CAIKSAPATSYEQYF. The CDR3 bases are TGTGCCATCAAAAGCGCTCCGGCAACATCCTACGAGCAGTACTTC.

The V gene is TRBV6-5, the J gene TRBJ1-4; tentatively, D is TRBD1 (6 bases). Trimming removed 6 bases from V and 6 bases from J, with 17 bases in between. The germline gives CDR1 MNHEY, CDR2 SVGAGI. CDR3 length equals 15 residues. Here the CDR3 reads CASSRSGQIHEKLFF. Written as DNA, the CDR3 is TGTGCCAGCAGCCGCTCCGGACAGATCCATGAAAAACTGTTTTTT.

The chain carries TRBV5-1 and TRBJ2-5, with 15 bases that match TRBD2. Germline CDR1 is SGHRS and CDR2 is YFSETQ. CDR3 size: 17 residues. With V trimmed by 1 base and J by 5 bases, 6 bases remained unmatched. CDR3 protein: CASSLRTSGGAGETQYF. The CDR3 DNA follows: TGCGCCAGCAGCTTGAGGACTAGCGGGGGGGCCGGCGAGACCCAGTACTTC. The whole variable domain, filled in from reference TRBV5-1 and TRBJ2-5, reads KAGVTQTPRYLIKTRGQQVTLSCSPISGHRSVSWYQQTPGQGLQFLFEYFSETQRNKGNFPGRFSGRQFSNSRSEMNVSTLELGDSALYLCASSLRTSGGAGETQYFGPGTRLLVL.

The chain couples TRBV6-1 to TRBJ1-5, with TRBD1 matching 8 bases. Germline loops: CDR1 MNHNS, CDR2 SASEGT. V shed 6 bases and J 3 bases; nucleotides not matched to a gene: 7. CDR3 length: 15 amino acids. The CDR3 is CASRVRQGFNQPQHF. The CDR3 DNA sequence: TGTGCCAGCAGGGTCCGACAGGGGTTCAATCAGCCCCAGCATTTT.